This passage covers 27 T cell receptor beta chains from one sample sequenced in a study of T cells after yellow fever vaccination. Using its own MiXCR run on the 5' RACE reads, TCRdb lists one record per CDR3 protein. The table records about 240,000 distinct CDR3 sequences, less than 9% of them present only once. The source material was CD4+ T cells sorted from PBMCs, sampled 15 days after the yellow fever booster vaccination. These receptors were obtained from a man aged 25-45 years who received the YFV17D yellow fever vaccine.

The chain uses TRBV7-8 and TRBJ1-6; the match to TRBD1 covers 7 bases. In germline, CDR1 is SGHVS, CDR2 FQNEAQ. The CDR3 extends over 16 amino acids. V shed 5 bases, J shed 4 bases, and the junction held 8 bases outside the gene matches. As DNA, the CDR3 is TGTGCCAGCAGCCCACCGGGACAGTCTTATAATTCACCCCTCCACTTT. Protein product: CASSPPGQSYNSPLHF.

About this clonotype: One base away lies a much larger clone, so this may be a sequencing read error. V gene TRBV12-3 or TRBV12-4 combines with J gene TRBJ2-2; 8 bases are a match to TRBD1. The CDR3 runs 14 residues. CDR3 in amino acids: CASRADRDTGELVF. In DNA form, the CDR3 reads TGTGCCAGCAGGGCGGACAGGGACACCGGGGAGCTGGTTTTT.

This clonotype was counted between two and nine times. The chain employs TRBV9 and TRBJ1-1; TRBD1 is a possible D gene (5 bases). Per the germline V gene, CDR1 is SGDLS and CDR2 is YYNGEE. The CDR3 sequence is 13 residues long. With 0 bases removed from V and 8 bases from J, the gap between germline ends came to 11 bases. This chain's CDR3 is CASSVGTGTEAFF. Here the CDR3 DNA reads TGTGCCAGCAGCGTAGGAACCGGGACGGAAGCTTTCTTT. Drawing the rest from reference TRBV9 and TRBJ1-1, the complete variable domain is DSGVTQTPKHLITATGQRVTLRCSPRSGDLSVYWYQQSLDQGLQFLIQYYNGEERAKGNILERFSAQQFPDLHSELNLSSLELGDSALYFCASSVGTGTEAFFGQGTRLTVV.

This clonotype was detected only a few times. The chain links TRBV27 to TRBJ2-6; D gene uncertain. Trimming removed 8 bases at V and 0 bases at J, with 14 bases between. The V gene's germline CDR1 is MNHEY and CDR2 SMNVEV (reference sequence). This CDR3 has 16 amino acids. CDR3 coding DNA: TGTGCCAGCCGGGCCCCGTTAGACTCTGGGGCCAACGTCCTGACTTTC. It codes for CASRAPLDSGANVLTF.

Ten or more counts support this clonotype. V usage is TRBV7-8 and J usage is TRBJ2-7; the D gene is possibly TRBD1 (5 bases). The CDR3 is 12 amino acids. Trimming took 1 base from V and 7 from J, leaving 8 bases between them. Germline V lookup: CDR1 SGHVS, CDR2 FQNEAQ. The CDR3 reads CASSLGRGEQYF. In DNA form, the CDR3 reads TGTGCCAGCAGCTTAGGAAGGGGAGAGCAGTACTTC.

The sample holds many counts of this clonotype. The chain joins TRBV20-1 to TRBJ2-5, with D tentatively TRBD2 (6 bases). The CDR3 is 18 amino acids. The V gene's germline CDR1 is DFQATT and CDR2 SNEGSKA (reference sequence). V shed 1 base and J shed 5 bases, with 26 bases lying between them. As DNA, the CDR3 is TGCAGTGCTAGAGTTCTCTTTGGGGCGGAGGGGTTCGGGGAGACCCAGTACTTC. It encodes CSARVLFGAEGFGETQYF.

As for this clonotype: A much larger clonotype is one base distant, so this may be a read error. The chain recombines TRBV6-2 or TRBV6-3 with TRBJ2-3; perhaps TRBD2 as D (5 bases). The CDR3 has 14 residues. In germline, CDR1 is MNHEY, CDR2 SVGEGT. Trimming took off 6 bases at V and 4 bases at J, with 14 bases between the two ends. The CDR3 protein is CASSACQAADTQYF. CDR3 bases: TGTGCCAGCAGCGCCTGCCAAGCGGCAGATACGCAGTATTTT.

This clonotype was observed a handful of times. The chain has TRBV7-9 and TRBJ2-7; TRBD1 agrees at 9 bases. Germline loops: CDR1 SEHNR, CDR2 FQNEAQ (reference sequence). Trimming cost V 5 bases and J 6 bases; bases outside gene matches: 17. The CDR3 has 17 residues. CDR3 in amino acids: CASSPTGGGTGLVEQYF. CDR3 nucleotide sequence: TGTGCCAGCAGCCCTACGGGGGGCGGGACAGGGTTAGTCGAGCAGTACTTC. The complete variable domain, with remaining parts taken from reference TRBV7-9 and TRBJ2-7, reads DTGVSQNPRHKITKRGQNVTFRCDPISEHNRLYWYRQTLGQGPEFLTYFQNEAQLEKSRLLSDRFSAERPKGSFSTLEIQRTEQGDSAMYLCASSPTGGGTGLVEQYFGPGTRLTVT.

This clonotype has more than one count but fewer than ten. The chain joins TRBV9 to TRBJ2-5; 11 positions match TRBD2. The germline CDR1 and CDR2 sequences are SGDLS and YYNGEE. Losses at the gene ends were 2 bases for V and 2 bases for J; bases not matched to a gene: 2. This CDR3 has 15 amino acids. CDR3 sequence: CASSVLAGGQETQYF. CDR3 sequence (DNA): TGTGCCAGCAGCGTCTTAGCGGGAGGGCAAGAGACCCAGTACTTC.

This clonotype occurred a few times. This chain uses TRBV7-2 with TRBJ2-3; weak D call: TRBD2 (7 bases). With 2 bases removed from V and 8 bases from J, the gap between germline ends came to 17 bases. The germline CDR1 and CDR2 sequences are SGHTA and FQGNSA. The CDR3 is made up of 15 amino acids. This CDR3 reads CASSLSGGRGGTQYF. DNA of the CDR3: TGTGCCAGCAGCTTATCTGGTGGGAGGGGGGGTACGCAGTATTTT.

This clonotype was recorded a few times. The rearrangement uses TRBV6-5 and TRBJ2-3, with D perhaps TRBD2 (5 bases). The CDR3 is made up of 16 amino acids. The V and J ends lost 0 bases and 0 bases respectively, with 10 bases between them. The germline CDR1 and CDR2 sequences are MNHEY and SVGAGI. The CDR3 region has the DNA TGTGCCAGCAGTTACTCCAAGCGGATTAGCACAGATACGCAGTATTTT. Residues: CASSYSKRISTDTQYF.

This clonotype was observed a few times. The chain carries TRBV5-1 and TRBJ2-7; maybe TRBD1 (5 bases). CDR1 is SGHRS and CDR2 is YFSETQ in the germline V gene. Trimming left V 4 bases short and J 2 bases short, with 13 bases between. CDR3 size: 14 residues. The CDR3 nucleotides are TGCGCCAGCAGCCTGCTAGGGGTTGCCTACGAGCAGTACTTC. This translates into CASSLLGVAYEQYF.

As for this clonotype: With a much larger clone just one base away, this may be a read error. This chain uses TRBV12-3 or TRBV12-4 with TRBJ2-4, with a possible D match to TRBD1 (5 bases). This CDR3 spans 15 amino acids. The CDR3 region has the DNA TGTGCCCGCAGGAACGACAGACTAGCCAAAAACATTCAGTACTTC. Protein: CARRNDRLAKNIQYF.

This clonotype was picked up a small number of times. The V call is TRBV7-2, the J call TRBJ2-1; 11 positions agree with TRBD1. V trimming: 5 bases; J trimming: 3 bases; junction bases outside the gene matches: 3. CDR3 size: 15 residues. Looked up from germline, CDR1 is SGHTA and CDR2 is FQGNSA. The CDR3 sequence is CASSQGQGDYNEQFF. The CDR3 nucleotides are TGTGCCAGCAGCCAGGGACAGGGGGACTACAATGAGCAGTTCTTC.

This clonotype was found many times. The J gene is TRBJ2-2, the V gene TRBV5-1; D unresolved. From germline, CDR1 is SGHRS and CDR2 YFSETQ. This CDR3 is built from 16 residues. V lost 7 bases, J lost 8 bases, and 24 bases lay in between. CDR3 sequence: CASSWREINSFGELFF. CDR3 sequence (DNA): TGCGCCAGCTCGTGGAGAGAGATAAACTCCTTTGGGGAGCTGTTTTTT.

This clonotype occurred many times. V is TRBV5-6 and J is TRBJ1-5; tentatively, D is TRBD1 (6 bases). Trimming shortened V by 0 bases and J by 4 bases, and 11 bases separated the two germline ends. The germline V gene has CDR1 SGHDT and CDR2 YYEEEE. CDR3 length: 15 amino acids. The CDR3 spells CASSLGRGNNQPQHF. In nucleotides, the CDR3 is TGTGCCAGCAGCTTGGGGAGGGGGAATAATCAGCCCCAGCATTTT.

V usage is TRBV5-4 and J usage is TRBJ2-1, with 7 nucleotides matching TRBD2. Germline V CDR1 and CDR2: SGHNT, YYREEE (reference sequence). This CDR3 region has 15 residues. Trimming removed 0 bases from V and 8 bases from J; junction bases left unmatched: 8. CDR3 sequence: CASSLGAGVFYEQFF. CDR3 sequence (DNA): TGTGCCAGCAGCTTGGGGGCGGGAGTGTTTTATGAGCAGTTCTTC.

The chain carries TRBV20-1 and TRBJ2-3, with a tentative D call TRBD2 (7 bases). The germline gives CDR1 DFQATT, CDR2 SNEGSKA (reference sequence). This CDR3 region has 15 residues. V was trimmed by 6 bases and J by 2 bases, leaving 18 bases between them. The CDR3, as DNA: TGCAGTGCCGAGGGGGGGGAGGGCCACACAGATACGCAGTATTTT. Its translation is CSAEGGEGHTDTQYF.

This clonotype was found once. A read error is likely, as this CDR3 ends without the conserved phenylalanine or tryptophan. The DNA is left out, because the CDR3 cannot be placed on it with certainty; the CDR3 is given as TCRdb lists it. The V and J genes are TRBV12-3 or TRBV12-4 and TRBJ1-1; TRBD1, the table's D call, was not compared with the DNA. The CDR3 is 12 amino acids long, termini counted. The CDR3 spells CSSSSGQGDIRL.

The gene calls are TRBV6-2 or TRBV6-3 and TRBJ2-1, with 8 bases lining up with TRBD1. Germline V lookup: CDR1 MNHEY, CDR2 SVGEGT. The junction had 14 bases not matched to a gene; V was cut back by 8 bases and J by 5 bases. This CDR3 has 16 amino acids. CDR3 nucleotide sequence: TGTGCCAGCGGGGTCTCAGGACAGGGAGTTAACAATGAGCAGTTCTTC. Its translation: CASGVSGQGVNNEQFF.

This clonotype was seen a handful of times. The CDR3 protein is CASSNWEQTQYF. Here the CDR3 DNA reads TGTGCCAGCAGCAACTGGGAACAGACCCAGTACTTC. The chain joins TRBV7-2 to TRBJ2-5; D not resolved. The germline V gene encodes CDR1 SGHTA and CDR2 FQGNSA. This CDR3 is built from 12 residues. V was trimmed by 5 bases and J by 6 bases, leaving 10 bases between them.

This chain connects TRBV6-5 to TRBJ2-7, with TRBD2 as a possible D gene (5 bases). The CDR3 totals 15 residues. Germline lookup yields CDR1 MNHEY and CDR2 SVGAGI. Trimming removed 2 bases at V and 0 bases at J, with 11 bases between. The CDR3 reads CASSYVQRPSYEQYF. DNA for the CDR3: TGTGCCAGCAGTTACGTACAGCGGCCCTCCTACGAGCAGTACTTC.

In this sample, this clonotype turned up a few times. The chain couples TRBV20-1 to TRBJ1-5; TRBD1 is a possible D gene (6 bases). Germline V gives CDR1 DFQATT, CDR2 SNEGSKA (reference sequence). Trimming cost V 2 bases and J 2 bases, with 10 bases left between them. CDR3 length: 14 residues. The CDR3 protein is CSARLAGGNQPQHF. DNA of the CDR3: TGCAGTGCTAGACTCGCAGGGGGCAATCAGCCCCAGCATTTT.

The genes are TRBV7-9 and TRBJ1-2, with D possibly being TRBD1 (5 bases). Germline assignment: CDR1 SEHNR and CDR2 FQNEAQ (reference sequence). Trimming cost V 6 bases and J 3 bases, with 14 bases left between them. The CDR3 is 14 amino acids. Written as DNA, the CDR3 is TGTGCCAGCAGTAGGGGCCGGGAAGACTATGGCTACACCTTC. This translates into CASSRGREDYGYTF. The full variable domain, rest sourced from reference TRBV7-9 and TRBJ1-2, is DTGVSQNPRHKITKRGQNVTFRCDPISEHNRLYWYRQTLGQGPEFLTYFQNEAQLEKSRLLSDRFSAERPKGSFSTLEIQRTEQGDSAMYLCASSRGREDYGYTFGSGTRLTVV.

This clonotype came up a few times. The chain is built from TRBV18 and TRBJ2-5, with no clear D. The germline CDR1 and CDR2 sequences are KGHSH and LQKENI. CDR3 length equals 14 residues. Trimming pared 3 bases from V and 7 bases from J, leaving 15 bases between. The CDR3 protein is CASSPVGPSGTQYF. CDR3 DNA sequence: TGTGCCAGCTCACCGGTTGGACCTAGTGGGACCCAGTACTTC.

Here the CDR3 reads CSAPPQGPTEAFF. CDR3 DNA: TGCAGTGCCCCCCCTCAGGGGCCCACTGAAGCTTTCTTT. The genes are TRBV20-1 and TRBJ1-1; D may be TRBD1 (6 bases). Germline V gene sequence: CDR1 DFQATT, CDR2 SNEGSKA (reference sequence). The V and J ends lost 6 bases and 4 bases respectively, with 15 bases between them. This CDR3 is built from 13 residues.

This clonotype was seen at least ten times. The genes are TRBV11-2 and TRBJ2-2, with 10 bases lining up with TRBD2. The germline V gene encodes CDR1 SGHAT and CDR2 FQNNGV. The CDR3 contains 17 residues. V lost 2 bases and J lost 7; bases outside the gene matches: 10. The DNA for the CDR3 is TGTGCCAGCAGCTTAAGAGTAGCGGGAGGCCGAGGCGGGGAGCTGTTTTTT. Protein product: CASSLRVAGGRGGELFF. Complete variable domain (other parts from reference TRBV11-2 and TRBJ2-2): EAGVAQSPRYKIIEKRQSVAFWCNPISGHATLYWYQQILGQGPKLLIQFQNNGVVDDSQLPKDRFSAERLKGVDSTLKIQPAKLEDSAVYLCASSLRVAGGRGGELFFGEGSRLTVL.